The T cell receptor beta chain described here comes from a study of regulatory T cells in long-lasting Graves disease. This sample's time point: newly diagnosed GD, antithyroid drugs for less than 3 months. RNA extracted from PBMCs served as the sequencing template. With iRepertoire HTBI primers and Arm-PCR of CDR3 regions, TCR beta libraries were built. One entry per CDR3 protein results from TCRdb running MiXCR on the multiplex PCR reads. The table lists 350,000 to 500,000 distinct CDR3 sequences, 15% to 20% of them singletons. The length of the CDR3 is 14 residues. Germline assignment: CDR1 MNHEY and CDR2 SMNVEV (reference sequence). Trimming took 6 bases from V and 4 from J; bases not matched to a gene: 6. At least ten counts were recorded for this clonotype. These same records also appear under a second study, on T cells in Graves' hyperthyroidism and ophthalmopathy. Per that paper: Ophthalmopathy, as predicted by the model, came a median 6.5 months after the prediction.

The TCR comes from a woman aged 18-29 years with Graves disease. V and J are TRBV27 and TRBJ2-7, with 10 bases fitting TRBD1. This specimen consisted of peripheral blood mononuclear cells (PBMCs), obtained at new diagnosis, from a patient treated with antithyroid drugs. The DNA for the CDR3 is TGTGCCAGCAGGCTGGGACAGGGGATTTACGAGCAGTACTTC. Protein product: CASRLGQGIYEQYF.